The 27 T cell receptor beta chains in this list originate from one sample, sequenced in a study of T cell clonotyping in hematopoietic cell transplantation. The table came from immunoSEQ multiplex PCR; TCRdb's copy has only in-frame clones and leaves some out. Of about 69,000 clones in the sample, approximately 94% were seen once. Material for sequencing was peripheral blood mononuclear cells. These receptors were collected from a man aged 45-60 years in good health. Some clones in this sample may be carry-over from other donors' samples.

The chain links TRBV5-6 to TRBJ2-5; the D gene is possibly TRBD1 (6 bases). V lost 1 base, J lost 4 bases, and 11 bases lay in between. CDR1 SGHDT and CDR2 YYEEEE come from the germline V gene. There are 14 residues in the CDR3. The CDR3 nucleotides are TGTGCCAGCAGCTTGCGGCAGGGGTCAGAGACCCAGTACTTC. Amino acids: CASSLRQGSETQYF.

The chain recombines TRBV7-8 with TRBJ1-6; D call uncertain. This CDR3 is 14 amino acids long. V dropped 3 bases and J dropped 9 bases, with 12 bases sitting between them. Germline CDR1 reads SGHVS; CDR2 reads FQNEAQ. As DNA, the CDR3 is TGTGCCAGCAGCTTTCCCGGAACCCCTTCACCCCTCCACTTT. Translated, it gives CASSFPGTPSPLHF. Looking up the rest from reference TRBV7-8 and TRBJ1-6 gives the full variable domain: GAGVSQSPRYKVAKRGQDVALRCDPISGHVSLFWYQQALGQGPEFLTYFQNEAQLDKSGLPSDRFFAERPEGSVSTLKIQRTQQEDSAVYLCASSFPGTPSPLHFGNGTRLTVT.

This chain joins TRBV5-1 and TRBJ2-7; TRBD2 agrees at 14 bases. This CDR3 is 17 amino acids long. J lost 4 bases, V lost 0 bases, and 6 bases had no gene match. Germline lookup yields CDR1 SGHRS and CDR2 YFSETQ. The CDR3 DNA follows: TGCGCCAGCAGCTTGGTGGTGACTAGCGGGGGGGCTTACGAGCAGTACTTC. It yields the protein CASSLVVTSGGAYEQYF.

This chain joins TRBV9 and TRBJ2-7; D is unresolved. Germline V gives CDR1 SGDLS, CDR2 YYNGEE. CDR3 length: 14 residues. The V end lost 0 bases, the J end lost 0 bases, and 7 bases lay between the germline ends. The CDR3 loop reads CASSVASTSYEQYF. In DNA form, the CDR3 reads TGTGCCAGCAGCGTAGCTTCAACCTCCTACGAGCAGTACTTC.

The J gene is TRBJ1-2, the V gene TRBV25-1; D perhaps matches TRBD1 (6 bases). The CDR3 is 16 amino acids. V was pared by 2 bases and J by 2 bases, with 15 bases between. Germline values: CDR1 MGHDK, CDR2 SYGVNS. The CDR3 loop reads CASSENSGHPNYGYTF. CDR3 nucleotide sequence: TGTGCCAGCAGTGAAAATTCGGGACACCCCAACTATGGCTACACCTTC.

The chain carries TRBV6-1 and TRBJ2-7; D is ambiguous. The CDR3 loop spans 15 amino acids. From germline, CDR1 is MNHNS and CDR2 SASEGT. V was pared by 2 bases and J by 6 bases, with 17 bases between. The CDR3 reads CASSERLSGWVEQYF. The CDR3 region has the DNA TGTGCCAGCAGTGAACGGCTATCAGGTTGGGTCGAGCAGTACTTC.

V gene TRBV5-4 combines with J gene TRBJ2-3; D is unresolved. Germline loops: CDR1 SGHNT, CDR2 YYREEE (reference sequence). V was cut by 4 bases and J by 2 bases, with 8 bases left in between. The CDR3 runs 13 residues. The CDR3 DNA reads TGTGCCAGCAGCCCAGAGTTCACAGATACGCAGTATTTT. It yields the protein CASSPEFTDTQYF.

This clone came up once. The rearrangement joins TRBV4-1 to TRBJ2-5; D is ambiguous. From germline, CDR1 is MGHRA and CDR2 YSYEKL. The CDR3 spans 14 residues. V lost 0 bases and J 4 bases, leaving 9 bases between the germline ends. Here the CDR3 DNA reads TGCGCCAGCAGCCAAGAAAACCTCCGAGAGACCCAGTACTTC. Translating gives CASSQENLRETQYF.

This rearrangement joins TRBV9 to TRBJ2-7, with D maybe TRBD2 (7 bases). The CDR3 runs 15 residues. Between the trimmed V and J ends, which lost 4 bases and 2 bases, there was a span of 16 bases. Germline V lookup: CDR1 SGDLS, CDR2 YYNGEE. The CDR3 loop is CASSKSQGGAYEQYF. In nucleotides, the CDR3 is TGTGCCAGCAGCAAATCACAGGGAGGGGCCTACGAGCAGTACTTC.

The chain employs TRBV7-2 and TRBJ1-1; D is uncertain. Germline CDR1 SGHTA, CDR2 FQGNSA. With 5 bases removed from V and 1 base from J, the gap between germline ends came to 8 bases. The CDR3 runs 13 residues. The CDR3 reads CASSVRWNTEAFF. Written as DNA, the CDR3 is TGTGCCAGCAGCGTCCGATGGAACACTGAAGCTTTCTTT. Using reference TRBV7-2 and TRBJ1-1 for the parts outside the CDR3, the full variable domain is GAGVSQSPSNKVTEKGKDVELRCDPISGHTALYWYRQSLGQGLEFLIYFQGNSAPDKSGLPSDRFSAERTGGSVSTLTIQRTQQEDSAVYLCASSVRWNTEAFFGQGTRLTVV.

This clone was seen only once. V gene TRBV7-2 combines with J gene TRBJ1-1, with 8 bases fitting TRBD1. Germline V gene lookup returns CDR1 SGHTA and CDR2 FQGNSA. This CDR3 region has 13 residues. With 5 bases clipped from V and 11 bases from J, the junction kept 10 bases outside the gene matches. CDR3 protein: CASSLAHRGEAFF. For the CDR3, the DNA is TGTGCCAGCAGCCTGGCGCACAGGGGGGAGGCTTTCTTT. Full variable domain (outside the CDR3, taken from reference TRBV7-2 and TRBJ1-1): GAGVSQSPSNKVTEKGKDVELRCDPISGHTALYWYRQSLGQGLEFLIYFQGNSAPDKSGLPSDRFSAERTGGSVSTLTIQRTQQEDSAVYLCASSLAHRGEAFFGQGTRLTVV.

The chain recombines TRBV10-3 with TRBJ2-1; D may correspond to TRBD1 or TRBD2 (5 bases each). The CDR3 has 16 amino acids. The germline V gene encodes CDR1 ENHRY and CDR2 SYGVKD. Trimming removed 0 bases at V and 9 bases at J, with 18 bases between. Written as DNA, the CDR3 is TGTGCCATCAGTGAGTCGAGAGGGGCAGCGACAAGTGAGCAGTTCTTC. Translation: CAISESRGAATSEQFF.

The chain uses TRBV11-3 and TRBJ2-3; D is undetermined. This CDR3 has 13 residues. Trimming took off 4 bases at V and 5 bases at J, with 10 bases between the two ends. Per germline, CDR1 SGHNT and CDR2 YENEEA. CDR3 protein: CASSSYLGDTQYF. As DNA, the CDR3 is TGTGCCAGCAGCTCGTACCTTGGAGATACGCAGTATTTT. Variable domain in full (rest from reference TRBV11-3 and TRBJ2-3): EAGVVQSPRYKIIEKKQPVAFWCNPISGHNTLYWYLQNLGQGPELLIRYENEEAVDDSQLPKDRFSAERLKGVDSTLKIQPAELGDSAVYLCASSSYLGDTQYFGPGTRLTVL.

The rearrangement uses TRBV6-5 and TRBJ1-2, with D uncertain. Germline CDR1 MNHEY, CDR2 SVGAGI. The CDR3 loop spans 13 amino acids. Trimming shortened V by 10 bases and J by 1 base, and 13 bases separated the two germline ends. In nucleotides, the CDR3 is TGTGCCACCCTCGAATTCAGTAACTATGGCTACACCTTC. Its protein is CATLEFSNYGYTF.

The chain employs TRBV15 and TRBJ1-2; 9 bases match TRBD1. The V segment lost 4 bases and the J segment 5 bases; nucleotides outside the gene matches: 11. The CDR3 is 16 residues long. Germline CDR1 reads LNHNV; CDR2 reads YYDKDF (reference sequence). CDR3 amino acids: CATSKEQGAAGYGYTF. CDR3 in DNA: TGTGCCACCAGCAAAGAACAGGGGGCAGCGGGTTATGGCTACACCTTC.

The V gene is TRBV28, the J gene TRBJ2-7; 7 bases are a match to TRBD1. CDR1 is MDHEN, CDR2 SYDVKM, per germline. The CDR3 spans 16 residues. V gave up 2 bases and J gave up 1 base; unmatched junction bases: 8. CDR3 residues: CASSLRGQSPSYEQYF. The CDR3 bases are TGTGCCAGCAGTTTAAGGGGACAGAGTCCTTCCTACGAGCAGTACTTC.

This chain uses TRBV28 with TRBJ1-1; D not resolved. This CDR3 has 12 residues. V shed 6 bases and J shed 5 bases, with 10 bases lying between them. Per germline, CDR1 MDHEN and CDR2 SYDVKM. The CDR3 DNA reads TGTGCCAGCAGGCTCGGTGGAACTGAAGCTTTCTTT. This encodes CASRLGGTEAFF.

This sequence joins TRBV28 and TRBJ1-2; no reliable D call. V was clipped by 3 bases and J by 4 bases, with 12 bases between them. Germline V gene data show CDR1 as MDHEN and CDR2 as SYDVKM. This CDR3 comprises 14 residues. The CDR3 nucleotides are TGTGCCAGCAGTTTGCGGATATCTAGCTATGGCTACACCTTC. Protein product: CASSLRISSYGYTF.

The CDR3 loop reads CASRETGGRQPQHF. The CDR3, as DNA: TGTGCCAGTCGAGAGACAGGGGGCCGGCAGCCCCAGCATTTT. The rearrangement links TRBV19 to TRBJ1-5; 10 positions match TRBD1. V shed 8 bases and J 7 bases; nucleotides not matched to a gene: 8. CDR3 length: 14 amino acids. Germline loops: CDR1 LNHDA, CDR2 SQIVND (reference sequence).

J is TRBJ2-3 and V is TRBV7-2; 8 bases agree with TRBD2. Germline CDR1 SGHTA, CDR2 FQGNSA. With V trimmed by 5 bases and J by 2 bases, 12 bases remained unmatched. This CDR3 is built from 17 residues. Written as DNA, the CDR3 is TGTGCCAGCAGCACCCCAACATTTAGCGGGGACACAGATACGCAGTATTTT. Its translation is CASSTPTFSGDTDTQYF.

The rearrangement joins TRBV28 to TRBJ1-5, with a weak D call TRBD1 (6 bases). Trimming shortened V by 6 bases and J by 0 bases, and 9 bases separated the two germline ends. The CDR3 extends over 14 amino acids. The germline gives CDR1 MDHEN, CDR2 SYDVKM. The CDR3 is CASSKGHSNQPQHF. CDR3 in DNA: TGTGCCAGCAGCAAGGGACATAGCAATCAGCCCCAGCATTTT.

The chain uses TRBV29-1 and TRBJ2-5; D remains unclear. CDR3 length equals 11 residues. V shed 4 bases and J shed 5 bases, with 8 bases lying between them. CDR1 is SQVTM and CDR2 is ANQGSEA in the germline V gene. The CDR3 sequence: CSVGKTETQYF. The CDR3 DNA is TGCAGCGTTGGGAAAACGGAGACCCAGTACTTC.

This clone occurred once. The chain combines TRBV19 with TRBJ1-1; D remains ambiguous. The germline V gene encodes CDR1 LNHDA and CDR2 SQIVND (reference sequence). The CDR3 contains 16 residues. Trimming removed 3 bases at V and 0 bases at J, with 14 bases between. Written as DNA, the CDR3 is TGTGCCAGTAGTATCTGGCAGTCATCCGTGAACACTGAAGCTTTCTTT. Translating it yields CASSIWQSSVNTEAFF.

V usage is TRBV2 and J usage is TRBJ2-2; the D call may be TRBD1 or TRBD2 (6 bases each). This CDR3 contains 15 residues. V was shortened by 7 bases and J by 6 bases, with 18 bases between the two germline ends. Germline V gives CDR1 SNHLY, CDR2 FYNNEI. This CDR3 reads CASTREQGMSGELFF. In DNA, the CDR3 is TGTGCCAGCACCCGGGAGCAGGGGATGTCCGGGGAGCTGTTTTTT.

V and J are TRBV7-6 and TRBJ2-3; TRBD1 might be the D (6 bases). The CDR3 consists of 16 residues. With 5 bases removed from V and 1 base from J, the gap between germline ends came to 16 bases. From germline, CDR1 is SGHVS and CDR2 FNYEAQ. The CDR3 here is CASSLGQPTGTDTQYF. Here the CDR3 DNA reads TGTGCCAGCAGCCTTGGACAGCCTACGGGCACAGATACGCAGTATTTT.

The chain carries TRBV5-1 and TRBJ2-7; 11 bases are a match to TRBD2. Germline lookup yields CDR1 SGHRS and CDR2 YFSETQ. The CDR3 spans 15 residues. With 3 bases clipped from V and 3 bases from J, the junction kept 5 bases outside the gene matches. In nucleotides, the CDR3 is TGCGCCAGCAGCTCCCCGGGACTAGCGGTCTACGAGCAGTACTTC. Amino acid sequence: CASSSPGLAVYEQYF.

This clone is a singleton in its sample. The rearrangement joins TRBV5-1 to TRBJ1-2, with D perhaps matching TRBD1 (5 bases). Germline V lookup: CDR1 SGHRS, CDR2 YFSETQ. V lost 1 base and J 8 bases, leaving 15 bases between the germline ends. The CDR3 has 14 amino acids. The CDR3 coding sequence is TGCGCCAGCAGCTTGTTTGCGGGGGAGGAAGGCTACACCTTC. Translating it yields CASSLFAGEEGYTF.